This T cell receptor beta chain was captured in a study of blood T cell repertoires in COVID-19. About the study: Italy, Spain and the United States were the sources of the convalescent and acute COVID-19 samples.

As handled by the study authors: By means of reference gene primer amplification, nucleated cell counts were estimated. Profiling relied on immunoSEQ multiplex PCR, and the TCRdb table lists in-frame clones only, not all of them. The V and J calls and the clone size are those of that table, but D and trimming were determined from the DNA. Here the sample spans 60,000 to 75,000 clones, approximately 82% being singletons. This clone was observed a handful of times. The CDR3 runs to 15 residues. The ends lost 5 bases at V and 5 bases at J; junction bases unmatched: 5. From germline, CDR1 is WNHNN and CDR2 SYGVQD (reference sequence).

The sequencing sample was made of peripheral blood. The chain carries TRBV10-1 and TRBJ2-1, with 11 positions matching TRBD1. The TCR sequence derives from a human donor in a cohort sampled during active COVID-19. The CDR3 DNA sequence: TGCGCCAGCAGTACGGACAGGGGGCTCCACAATGAGCAGTTCTTC. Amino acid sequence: CASSTDRGLHNEQFF.